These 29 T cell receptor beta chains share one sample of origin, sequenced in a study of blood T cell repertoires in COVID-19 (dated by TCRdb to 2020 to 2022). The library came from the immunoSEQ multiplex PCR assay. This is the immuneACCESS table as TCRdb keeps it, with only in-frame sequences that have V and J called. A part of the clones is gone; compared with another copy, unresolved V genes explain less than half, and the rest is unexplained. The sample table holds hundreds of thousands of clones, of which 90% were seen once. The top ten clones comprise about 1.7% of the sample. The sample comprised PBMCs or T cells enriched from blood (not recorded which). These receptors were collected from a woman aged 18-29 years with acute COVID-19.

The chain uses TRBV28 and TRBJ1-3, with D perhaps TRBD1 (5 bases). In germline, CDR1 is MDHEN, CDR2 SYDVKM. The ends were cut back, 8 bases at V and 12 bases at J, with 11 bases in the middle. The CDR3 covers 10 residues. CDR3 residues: CASGRQRIYF. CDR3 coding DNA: TGTGCCAGCGGAAGACAGCGCATATATTTT.

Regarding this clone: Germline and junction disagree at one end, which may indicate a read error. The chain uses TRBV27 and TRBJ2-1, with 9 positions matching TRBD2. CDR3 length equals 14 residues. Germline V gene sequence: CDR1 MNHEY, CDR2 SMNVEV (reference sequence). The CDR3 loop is CASSPHLSGLAKLF. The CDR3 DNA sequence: TGTGCCAGCAGTCCCCATCTCTCGGGACTAGCTAAACTCTTC.

The CDR3: CAISDPPPAGREAFF. The CDR3 DNA reads TGTGCCATCAGTGATCCCCCCCCCGCCGGGAGAGAAGCTTTCTTT. V usage is TRBV10-3 and J usage is TRBJ1-1; D not certain. The germline gives CDR1 ENHRY, CDR2 SYGVKD. The V end was cut by 3 bases, the J end by 8 bases, with 19 bases between. The CDR3 is made up of 15 amino acids.

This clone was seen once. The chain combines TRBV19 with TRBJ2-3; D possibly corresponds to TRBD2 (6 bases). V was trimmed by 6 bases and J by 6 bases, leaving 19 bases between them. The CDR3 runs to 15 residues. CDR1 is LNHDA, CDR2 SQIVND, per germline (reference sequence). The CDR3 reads CASRNRPTGVDTQYF. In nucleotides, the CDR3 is TGTGCCAGTAGAAATCGACCCACGGGGGTTGATACGCAGTATTTT.

The CDR3, as DNA: TGTGCCAGCTCACCGGGGACTAGCGGCTACGAGCAGTACTTC. Translated: CASSPGTSGYEQYF. The chain carries TRBV18 and TRBJ2-7; 11 bases agree with TRBD2. Germline CDR1 reads KGHSH; CDR2 reads LQKENI. CDR3 length: 14 amino acids. V lost 3 bases, J lost 3 bases, and 1 base stayed unmatched.

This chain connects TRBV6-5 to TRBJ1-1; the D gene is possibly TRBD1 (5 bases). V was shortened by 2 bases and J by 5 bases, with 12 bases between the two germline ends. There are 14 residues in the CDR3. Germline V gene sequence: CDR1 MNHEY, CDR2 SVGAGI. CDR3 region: CASSYGGRGTEAFF. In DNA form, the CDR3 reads TGTGCCAGCAGTTACGGGGGTCGGGGGACTGAAGCTTTCTTT.

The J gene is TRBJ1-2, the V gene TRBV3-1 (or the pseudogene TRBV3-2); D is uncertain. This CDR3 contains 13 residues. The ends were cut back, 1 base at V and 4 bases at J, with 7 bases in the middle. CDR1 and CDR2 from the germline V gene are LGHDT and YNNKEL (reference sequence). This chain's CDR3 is CASSQVDSYGYTF. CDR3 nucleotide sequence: TGTGCCAGCAGCCAAGTAGACTCCTATGGCTACACCTTC.

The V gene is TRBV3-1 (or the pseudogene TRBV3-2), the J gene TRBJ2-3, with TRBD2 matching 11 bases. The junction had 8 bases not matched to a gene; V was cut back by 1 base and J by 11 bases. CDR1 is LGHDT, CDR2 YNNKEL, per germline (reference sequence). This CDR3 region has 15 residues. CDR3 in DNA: TGTGCCAGCAGCCAAGGTATAGCGGGAGGGCCGAGGCAGTATTTT. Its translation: CASSQGIAGGPRQYF.

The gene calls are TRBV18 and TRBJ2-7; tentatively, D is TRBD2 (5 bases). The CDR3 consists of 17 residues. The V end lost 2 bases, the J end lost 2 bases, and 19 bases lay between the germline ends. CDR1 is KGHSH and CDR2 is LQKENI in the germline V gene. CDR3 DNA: TGTGCCAGCTCACCAAGAGACCCGGGCGGGTTACCCTACGAGCAGTACTTC. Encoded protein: CASSPRDPGGLPYEQYF.

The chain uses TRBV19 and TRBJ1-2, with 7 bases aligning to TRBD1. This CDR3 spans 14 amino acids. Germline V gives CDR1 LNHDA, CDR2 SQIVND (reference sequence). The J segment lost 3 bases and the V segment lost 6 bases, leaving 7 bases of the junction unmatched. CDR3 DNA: TGTGCCAGTAGGAGACAGGGTTCGGACTATGGCTACACCTTC. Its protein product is CASRRQGSDYGYTF.

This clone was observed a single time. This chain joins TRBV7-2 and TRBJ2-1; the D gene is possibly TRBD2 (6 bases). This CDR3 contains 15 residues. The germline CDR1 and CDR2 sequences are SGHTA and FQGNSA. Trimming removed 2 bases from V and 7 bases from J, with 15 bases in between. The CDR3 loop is CASSLYGSRENEQFF. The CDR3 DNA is TGTGCCAGCAGCTTATACGGGAGCAGAGAAAATGAGCAGTTCTTC.

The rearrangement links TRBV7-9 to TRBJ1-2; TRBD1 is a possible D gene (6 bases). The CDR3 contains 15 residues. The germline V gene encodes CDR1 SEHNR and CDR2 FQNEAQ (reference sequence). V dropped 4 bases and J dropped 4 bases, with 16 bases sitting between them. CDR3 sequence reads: CASSSPPTGIYGYTF. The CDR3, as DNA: TGTGCCAGCAGCTCGCCCCCTACAGGGATCTATGGCTACACCTTC.

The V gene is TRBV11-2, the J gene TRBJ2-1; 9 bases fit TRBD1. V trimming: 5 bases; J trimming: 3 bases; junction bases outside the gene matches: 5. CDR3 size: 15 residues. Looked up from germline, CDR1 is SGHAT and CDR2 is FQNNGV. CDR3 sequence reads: CASSPDRGVYNEQFF. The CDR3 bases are TGTGCCAGCAGCCCTGACAGGGGGGTCTACAATGAGCAGTTCTTC. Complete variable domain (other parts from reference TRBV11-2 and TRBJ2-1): EAGVAQSPRYKIIEKRQSVAFWCNPISGHATLYWYQQILGQGPKLLIQFQNNGVVDDSQLPKDRFSAERLKGVDSTLKIQPAKLEDSAVYLCASSPDRGVYNEQFFGPGTRLTVL.

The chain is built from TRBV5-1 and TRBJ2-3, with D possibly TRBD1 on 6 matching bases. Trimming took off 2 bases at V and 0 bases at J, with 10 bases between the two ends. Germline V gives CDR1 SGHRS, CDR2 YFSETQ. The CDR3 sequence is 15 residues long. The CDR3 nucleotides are TGCGCCAGCAGCTTCTCGGGACATAGCACAGATACGCAGTATTTT. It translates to CASSFSGHSTDTQYF.

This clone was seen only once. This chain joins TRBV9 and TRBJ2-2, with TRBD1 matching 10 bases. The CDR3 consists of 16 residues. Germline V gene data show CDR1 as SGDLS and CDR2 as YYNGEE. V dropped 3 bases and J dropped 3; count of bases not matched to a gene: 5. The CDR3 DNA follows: TGTGCCAGCAGCGGAGACAGGGGGCCCTACACCGGGGAGCTGTTTTTT. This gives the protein CASSGDRGPYTGELFF.

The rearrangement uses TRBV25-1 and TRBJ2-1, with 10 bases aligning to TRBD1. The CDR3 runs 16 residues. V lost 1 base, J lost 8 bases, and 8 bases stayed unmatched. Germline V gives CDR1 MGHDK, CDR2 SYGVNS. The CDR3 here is CASSEWVRDRGYEQFF. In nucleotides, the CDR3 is TGTGCCAGCAGTGAATGGGTCCGGGACAGGGGTTATGAGCAGTTCTTC.

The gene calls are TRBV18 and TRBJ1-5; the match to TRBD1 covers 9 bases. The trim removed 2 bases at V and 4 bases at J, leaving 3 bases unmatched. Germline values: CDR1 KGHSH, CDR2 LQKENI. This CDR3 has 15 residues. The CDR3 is CASSPSGQGNQPQHF. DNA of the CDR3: TGTGCCAGCTCACCATCGGGACAGGGAAATCAGCCCCAGCATTTT.

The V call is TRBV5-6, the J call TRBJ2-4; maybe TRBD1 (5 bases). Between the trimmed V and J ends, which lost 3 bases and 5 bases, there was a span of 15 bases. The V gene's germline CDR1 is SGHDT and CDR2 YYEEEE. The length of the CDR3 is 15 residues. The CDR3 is CASSYLDRTENIQYF. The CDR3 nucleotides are TGTGCCAGCAGCTATCTAGACAGAACTGAAAACATTCAGTACTTC.

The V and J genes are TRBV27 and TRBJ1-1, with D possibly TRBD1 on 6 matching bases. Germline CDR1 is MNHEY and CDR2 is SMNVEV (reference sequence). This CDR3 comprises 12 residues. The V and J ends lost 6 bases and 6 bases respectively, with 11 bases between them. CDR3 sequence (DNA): TGTGCCAGCAGGCGGAAGGGGGCTGAAGCTTTCTTT. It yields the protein CASRRKGAEAFF.

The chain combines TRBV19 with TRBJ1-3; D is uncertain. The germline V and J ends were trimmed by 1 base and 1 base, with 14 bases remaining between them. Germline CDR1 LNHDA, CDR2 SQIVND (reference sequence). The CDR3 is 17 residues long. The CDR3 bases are TGTGCCAGTAGTATAGTTGGGCAGCTGGCTTCTGGAAACACCATATATTTT. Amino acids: CASSIVGQLASGNTIYF.

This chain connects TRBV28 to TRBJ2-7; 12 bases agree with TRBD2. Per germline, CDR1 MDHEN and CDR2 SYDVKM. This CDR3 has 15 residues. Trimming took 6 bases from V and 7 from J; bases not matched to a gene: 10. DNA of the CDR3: TGTGCCAGCAGGATCCTAGCGGGAGGGCCGAGGGAGCAGTACTTC. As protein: CASRILAGGPREQYF.

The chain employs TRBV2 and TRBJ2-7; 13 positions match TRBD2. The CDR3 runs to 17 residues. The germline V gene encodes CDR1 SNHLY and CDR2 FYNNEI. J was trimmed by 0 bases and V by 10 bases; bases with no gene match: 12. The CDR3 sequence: CATFTGTSGISSYEQYF. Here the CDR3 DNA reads TGTGCCACGTTCACCGGGACTAGCGGGATTAGCTCCTACGAGCAGTACTTC.

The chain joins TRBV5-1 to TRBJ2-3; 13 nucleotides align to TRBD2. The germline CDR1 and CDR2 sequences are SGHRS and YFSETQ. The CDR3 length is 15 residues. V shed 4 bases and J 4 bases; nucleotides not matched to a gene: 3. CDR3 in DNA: TGCGCCAGCAGCATGGGACTAGCGGGATCAGATACGCAGTATTTT. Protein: CASSMGLAGSDTQYF.

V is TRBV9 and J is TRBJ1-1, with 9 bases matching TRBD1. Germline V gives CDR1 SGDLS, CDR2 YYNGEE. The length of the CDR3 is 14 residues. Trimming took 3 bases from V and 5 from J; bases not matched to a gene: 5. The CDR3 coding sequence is TGTGCCAGCAGCGCCCGGGACAGGGTTACTGAAGCTTTCTTT. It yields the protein CASSARDRVTEAFF.

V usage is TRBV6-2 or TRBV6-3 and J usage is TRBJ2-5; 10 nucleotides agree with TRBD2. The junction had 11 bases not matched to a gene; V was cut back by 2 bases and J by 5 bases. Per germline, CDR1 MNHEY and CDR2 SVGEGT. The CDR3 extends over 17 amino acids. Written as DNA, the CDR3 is TGTGCCAGCAGTTACGGGGCTAGCGGGAGTTTGTTTGAGACCCAGTACTTC. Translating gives CASSYGASGSLFETQYF.

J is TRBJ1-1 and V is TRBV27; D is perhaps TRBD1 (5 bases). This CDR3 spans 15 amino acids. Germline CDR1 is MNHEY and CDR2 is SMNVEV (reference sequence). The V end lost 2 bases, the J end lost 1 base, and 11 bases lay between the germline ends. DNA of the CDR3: TGTGCCAGCAGTTTAATCCCAGGGAAGAACACTGAAGCTTTCTTT. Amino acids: CASSLIPGKNTEAFF.

Here the CDR3 reads CASSLNEGARGYTF. Here the CDR3 DNA reads TGTGCCAGCAGCCTCAACGAGGGGGCGCGCGGCTACACCTTC. The chain joins TRBV3-1 (or the pseudogene TRBV3-2) to TRBJ1-2; 7 bases agree with TRBD1. The junction had 10 bases not matched to a gene; V was cut back by 4 bases and J by 8 bases. The CDR3 extends over 14 amino acids. Germline-derived CDR1 and CDR2 are LGHDT and YNNKEL (reference sequence).

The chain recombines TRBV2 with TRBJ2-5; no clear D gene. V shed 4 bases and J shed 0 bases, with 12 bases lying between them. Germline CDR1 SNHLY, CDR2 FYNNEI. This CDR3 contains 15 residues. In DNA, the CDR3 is TGTGCCAGCAGTGGGGTAGACATGTACCAAGAGACCCAGTACTTC. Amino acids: CASSGVDMYQETQYF.

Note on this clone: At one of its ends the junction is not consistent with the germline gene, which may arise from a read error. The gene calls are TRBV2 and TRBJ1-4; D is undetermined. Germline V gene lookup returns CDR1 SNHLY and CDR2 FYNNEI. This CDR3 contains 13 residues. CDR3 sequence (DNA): TGTGCCAGCAAGGAGTGGCCTGATGGCATTCCCATTTTT. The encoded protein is CASKEWPDGIPIF. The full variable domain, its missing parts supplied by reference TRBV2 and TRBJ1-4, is EPEVTQTPSHQVTQMGQEVILRCVPISNHLYFYWYRQILGQKVEFLVSFYNNEISEKSEIFDDQFSVERPDGSNFTLKIRSTKLEDSAMYFCASKEWPDGIPIFGSGTQLSVL.